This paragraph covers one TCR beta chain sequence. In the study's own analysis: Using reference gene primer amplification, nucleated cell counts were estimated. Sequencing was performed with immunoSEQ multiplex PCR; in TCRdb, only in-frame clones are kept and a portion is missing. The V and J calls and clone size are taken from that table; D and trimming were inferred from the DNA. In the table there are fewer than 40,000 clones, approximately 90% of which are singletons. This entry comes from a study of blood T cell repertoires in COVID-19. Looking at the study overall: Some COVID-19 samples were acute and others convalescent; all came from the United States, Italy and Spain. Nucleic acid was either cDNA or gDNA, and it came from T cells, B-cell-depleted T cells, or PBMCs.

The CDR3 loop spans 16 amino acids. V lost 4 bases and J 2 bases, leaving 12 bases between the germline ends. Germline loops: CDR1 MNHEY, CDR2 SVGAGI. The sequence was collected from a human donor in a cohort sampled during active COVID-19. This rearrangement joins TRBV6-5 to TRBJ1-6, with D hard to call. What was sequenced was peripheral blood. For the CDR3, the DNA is TGTGCCAGCAGTTCAGACACCAGTACCTATAATTCACCCCTCCACTTT. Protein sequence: CASSSDTSTYNSPLHF.